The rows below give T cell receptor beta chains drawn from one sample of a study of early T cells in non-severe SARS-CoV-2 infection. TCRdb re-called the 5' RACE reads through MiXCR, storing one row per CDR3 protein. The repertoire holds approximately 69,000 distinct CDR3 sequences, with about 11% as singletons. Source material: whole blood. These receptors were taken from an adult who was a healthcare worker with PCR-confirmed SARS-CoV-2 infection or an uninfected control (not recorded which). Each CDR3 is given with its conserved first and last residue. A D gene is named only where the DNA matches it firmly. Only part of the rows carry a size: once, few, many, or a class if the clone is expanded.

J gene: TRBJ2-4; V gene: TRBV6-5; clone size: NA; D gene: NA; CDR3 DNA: NA; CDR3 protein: CASSYSVGQGNIRYF
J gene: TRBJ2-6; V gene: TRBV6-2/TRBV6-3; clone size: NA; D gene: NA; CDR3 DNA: TGTGCCAGCAGTTACGAGGGGACAGGGGCCAACGTCCTGACTTTC; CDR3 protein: CASSYEGTGANVLTF
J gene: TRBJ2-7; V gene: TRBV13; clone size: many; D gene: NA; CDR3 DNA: TGTGCCAGCAGCACCCGGGGGGCCTCCTACGAGCAGTACTTC; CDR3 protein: CASSTRGASYEQYF
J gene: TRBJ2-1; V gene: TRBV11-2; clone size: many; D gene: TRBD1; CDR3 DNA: TGTGCCAGCAGCTTAGCGGGACAGGCTCAGTTC; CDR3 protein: CASSLAGQAQF
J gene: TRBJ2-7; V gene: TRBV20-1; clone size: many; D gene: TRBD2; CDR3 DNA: TGCAGTGCTATCGGACTAGCGGACATATACTACGAGCAGTACTTC; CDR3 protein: CSAIGLADIYYEQYF
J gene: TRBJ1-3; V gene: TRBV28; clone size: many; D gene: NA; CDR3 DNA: TGTGCCAGCAGTTTCGGGTCACACTCTGGAAACACCATATATTTT; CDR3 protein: CASSFGSHSGNTIYF
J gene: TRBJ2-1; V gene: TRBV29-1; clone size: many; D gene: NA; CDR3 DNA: TGCAGCGTTGAAAACATTGAGCAGTTCTTC; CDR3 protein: CSVENIEQFF
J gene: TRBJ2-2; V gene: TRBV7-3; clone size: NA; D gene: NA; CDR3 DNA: TGTGCCAGCAGCTTAGACAGGAACACCGGGGAGCTGTTTTTT; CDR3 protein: CASSLDRNTGELFF
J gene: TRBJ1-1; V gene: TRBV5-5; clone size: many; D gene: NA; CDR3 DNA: TGTGCCAGCAGCTTTGCGGGGGGCGGAACTGAAGCTTTCTTT; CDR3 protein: CASSFAGGGTEAFF
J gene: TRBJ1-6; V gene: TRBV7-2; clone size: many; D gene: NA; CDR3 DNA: TGTGCCAGCAGCTCAACCCCGGGAGGGTATAATTCACCCCTCCACTTT; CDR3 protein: CASSSTPGGYNSPLHF
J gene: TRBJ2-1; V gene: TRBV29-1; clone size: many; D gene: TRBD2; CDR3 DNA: TGCAGCGTTGCGTTTGGTCTCGGGAGGGACTCCTACAATGAGCAGTTCTTC; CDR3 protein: CSVAFGLGRDSYNEQFF
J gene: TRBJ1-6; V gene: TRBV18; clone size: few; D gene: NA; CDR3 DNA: TGTGCCAGCTCACCAATTGAGGGCAAAAATTCACCCCTCCACTTT; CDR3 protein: CASSPIEGKNSPLHF
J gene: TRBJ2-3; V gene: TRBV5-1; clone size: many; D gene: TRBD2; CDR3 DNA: TGCGCCAGCAGCGCGAGAGAGGGAGCGGGGACGACAGATACGCAGTATTTT; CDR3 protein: CASSAREGAGTTDTQYF
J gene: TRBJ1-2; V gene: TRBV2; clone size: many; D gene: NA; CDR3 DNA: TGTGCCAGCGGAGGACAGAGTGGCTACACCTTC; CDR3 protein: CASGGQSGYTF
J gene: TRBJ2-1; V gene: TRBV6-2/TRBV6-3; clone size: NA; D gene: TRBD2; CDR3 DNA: TGTGCCAGCAGTCGGACTAGCGGGAGGCACAATGAGCAGTTCTTC; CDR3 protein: CASSRTSGRHNEQFF
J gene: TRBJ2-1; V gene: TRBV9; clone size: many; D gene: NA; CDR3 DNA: TGTGCCAGCAGCAGCGAGATATACAATGAGCAGTTCTTC; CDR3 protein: CASSSEIYNEQFF
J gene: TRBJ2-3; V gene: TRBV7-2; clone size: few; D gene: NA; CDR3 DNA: TGTGCCAGCTCCCGGGCAGCTAGCACAGATACGCAGTATTTT; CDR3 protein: CASSRAASTDTQYF
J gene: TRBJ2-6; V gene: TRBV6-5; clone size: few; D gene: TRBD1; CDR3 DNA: TGTGCCCCTCGGACAGGCCATGTTGTCTGGTCTGGGGCCAACGTCCTGACTTTC; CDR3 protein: CAPRTGHVVWSGANVLTF
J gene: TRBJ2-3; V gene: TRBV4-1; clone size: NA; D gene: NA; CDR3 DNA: TGCGCCAGCAGCCAGAGGCAGGGTAGGAGAGATACGCAGTATTTT; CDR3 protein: CASSQRQGRRDTQYF
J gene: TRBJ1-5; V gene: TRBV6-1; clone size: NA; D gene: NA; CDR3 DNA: TGTGCCAGCTTAGGGAACTACAATCAGCCCCAGCATTTT; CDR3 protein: CASLGNYNQPQHF
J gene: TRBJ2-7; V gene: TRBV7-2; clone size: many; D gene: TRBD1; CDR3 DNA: TGTGCCAGCAGCAGGGCCGGACAGGGGTACGAGCAGTACTTC; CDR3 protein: CASSRAGQGYEQYF
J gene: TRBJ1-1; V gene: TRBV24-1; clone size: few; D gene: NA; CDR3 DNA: TGTGCCACCAGTCAGGACAGCGGCACTGAAGCTTTCTTT; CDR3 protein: CATSQDSGTEAFF
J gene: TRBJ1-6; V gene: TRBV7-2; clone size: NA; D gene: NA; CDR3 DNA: TGTGCCAGCAGCAGAGGGGGAAACGCTTCACCCCTCCACTTT; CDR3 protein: CASSRGGNASPLHF
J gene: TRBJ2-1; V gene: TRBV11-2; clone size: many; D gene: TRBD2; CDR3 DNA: TGTGCCAGCACCAGACTAGCGGGAAAGGTTGAGCAGTTCTTC; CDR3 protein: CASTRLAGKVEQFF
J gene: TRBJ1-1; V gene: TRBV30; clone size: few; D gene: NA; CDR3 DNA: TGTGCCTGGAGTGAGACATCAGACACTGAAGCTTTCTTT; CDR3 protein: CAWSETSDTEAFF
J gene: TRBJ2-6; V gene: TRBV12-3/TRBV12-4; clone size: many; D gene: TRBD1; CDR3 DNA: TGTGCCAGCAGGCGTACCCGGGACAGGGATTCCTCTGGGGCCAACGTCCTGACTTTC; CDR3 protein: CASRRTRDRDSSGANVLTF
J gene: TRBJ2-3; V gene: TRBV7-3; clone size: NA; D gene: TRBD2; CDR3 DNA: TGTGCCAGCAGCTTATCCGGGGGGACGGCAGATACGCAGTATTTT; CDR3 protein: CASSLSGGTADTQYF
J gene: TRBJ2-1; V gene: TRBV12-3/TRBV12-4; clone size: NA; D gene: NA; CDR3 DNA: TGTGCCAGCAGCCCATTTCGGGGGACCTACAATGAGCAGTTCTTC; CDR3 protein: CASSPFRGTYNEQFF
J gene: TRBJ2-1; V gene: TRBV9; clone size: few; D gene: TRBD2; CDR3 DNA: TGTGCCAGCAGCCCCGTGGGACTAGCGGGAGATGTTGAGCAGTTCTTC; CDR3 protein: CASSPVGLAGDVEQFF
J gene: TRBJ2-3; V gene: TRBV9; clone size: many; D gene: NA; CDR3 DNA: TGTGCCAGCAGCGCCGATGAGGATACGCAGTATTTT; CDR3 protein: CASSADEDTQYF
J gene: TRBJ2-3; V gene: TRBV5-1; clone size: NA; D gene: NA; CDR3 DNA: TGCGCCAGCAGCTTGGGTCCGGGGTTCGCAGATACGCAGTATTTT; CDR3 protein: CASSLGPGFADTQYF
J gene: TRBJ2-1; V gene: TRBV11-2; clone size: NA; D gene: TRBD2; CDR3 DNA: TGTGCCAGCAGCCCGATGACTAGCGGGGGGTATTTC; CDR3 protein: CASSPMTSGGYF
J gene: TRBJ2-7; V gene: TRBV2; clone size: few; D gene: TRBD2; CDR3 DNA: TGTGCCAGCAGAAGACTAGCGGGATCATCCTACGAGCAGTACTTC; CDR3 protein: CASRRLAGSSYEQYF
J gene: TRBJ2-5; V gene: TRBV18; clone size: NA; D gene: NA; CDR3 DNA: TGTGCCAGCTCACCAAGACCAGGGAGCGAGACCCAGTACTTC; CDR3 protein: CASSPRPGSETQYF
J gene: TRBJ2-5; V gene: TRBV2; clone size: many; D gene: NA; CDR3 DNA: TGTGCCAGCAGCGCATCCGCGGGGAAACGAGAGACCCAGTACTTC; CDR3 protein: CASSASAGKRETQYF
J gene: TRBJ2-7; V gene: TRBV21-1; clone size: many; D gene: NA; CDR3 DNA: TGTGCCAGCAGCAAATCCCCCCCTAGCGGGGCGAGCTCCTACGAGCAGTACTTC; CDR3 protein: CASSKSPPSGASSYEQYF
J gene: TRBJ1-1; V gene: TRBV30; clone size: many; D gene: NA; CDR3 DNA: TGTGCCTGGAGTGTGCTCACTGAAGCTTTCTTT; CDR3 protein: CAWSVLTEAFF
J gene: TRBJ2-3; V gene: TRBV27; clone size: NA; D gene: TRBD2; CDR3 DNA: TGTGCCAGCAGCCTCGGGGGGGTTAGCACAGATACGCAGTATTTT; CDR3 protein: CASSLGGVSTDTQYF
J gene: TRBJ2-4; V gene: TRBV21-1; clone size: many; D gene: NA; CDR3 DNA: TGTGCCAGCAGCAAAGAGGCTAGCGGAGGGGGGAATAACATTCAGTACTTC; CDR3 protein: CASSKEASGGGNNIQYF
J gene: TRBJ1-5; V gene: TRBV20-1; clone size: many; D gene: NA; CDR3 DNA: TGCAGTGCTAGAGTCAGCGGCGTCCGGGGCAATCAGCCCCAGCATTTT; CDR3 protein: CSARVSGVRGNQPQHF
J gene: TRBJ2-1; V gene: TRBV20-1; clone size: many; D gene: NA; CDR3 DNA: TGCAGTGCTAGAGAAGGAGCGGTTTATGGCAATGAGCAGTTCTTC; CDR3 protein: CSAREGAVYGNEQFF
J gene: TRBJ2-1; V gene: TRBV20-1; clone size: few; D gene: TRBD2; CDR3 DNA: TGCAGTGCTAGAGATTCCCTAGCGGCCTACAATGAGCAGTTCTTC; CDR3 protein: CSARDSLAAYNEQFF
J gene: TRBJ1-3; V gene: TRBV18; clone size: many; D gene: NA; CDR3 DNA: TGTGCCAGCTCACCAACAGGTTCATCTGGAAACACCATATATTTT; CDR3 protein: CASSPTGSSGNTIYF
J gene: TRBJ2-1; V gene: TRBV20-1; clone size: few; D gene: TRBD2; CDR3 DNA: TGCAGTGCTAAACAGGGACTAGCGGGAGTCTATGAGCAGTTCTTC; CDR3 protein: CSAKQGLAGVYEQFF
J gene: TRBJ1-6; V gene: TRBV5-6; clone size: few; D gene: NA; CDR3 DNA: TGTGCCAGCAGCTTGGTGCCGGATTCACCCCTCCACTTT; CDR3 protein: CASSLVPDSPLHF